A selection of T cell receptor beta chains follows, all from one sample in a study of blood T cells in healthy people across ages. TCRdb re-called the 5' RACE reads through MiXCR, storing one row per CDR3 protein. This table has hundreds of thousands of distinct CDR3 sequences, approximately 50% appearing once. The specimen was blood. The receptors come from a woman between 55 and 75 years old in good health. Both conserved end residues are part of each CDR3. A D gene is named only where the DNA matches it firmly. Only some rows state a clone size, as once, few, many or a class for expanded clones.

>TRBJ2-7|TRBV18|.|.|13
TGTGCCAGCTCACCCTCCCCGGGGGCCGAGCAGTACTTC
CASSPSPGAEQYF
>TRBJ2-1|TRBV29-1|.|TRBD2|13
TGCAGCGTTGGACTAGCGGGCCCCAATGAGCAGTTCTTC
CSVGLAGPNEQFF
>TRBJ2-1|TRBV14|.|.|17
TGTGCCAGCAGCCAAGTGTTGAGGCAGGGGACCTACAATGAGCAGTTCTTC
CASSQVLRQGTYNEQFF
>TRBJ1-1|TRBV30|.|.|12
TGTGCCTGGAGGAGGGGGTTCACTGAAGCTTTCTTT
CAWRRGFTEAFF
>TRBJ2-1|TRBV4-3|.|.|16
TGCGCCAGCAGCCAAGATGGGAGAAGCTCCTACAATGAGCAGTTCTTC
CASSQDGRSSYNEQFF
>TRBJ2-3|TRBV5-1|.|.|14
TGCGCCAGCAGCGCCCAGGGAATCGCAGATACGCAGTATTTT
CASSAQGIADTQYF
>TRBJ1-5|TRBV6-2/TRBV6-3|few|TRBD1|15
TGTGCCAGCAGCCCCGACAGGGGGTGGAATCAGCCCCAGCATTTT
CASSPDRGWNQPQHF
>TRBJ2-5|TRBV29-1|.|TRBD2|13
TGCAGCGGCTTAGCGGGAGATAGGCAGACCCAGTACTTC
CSGLAGDRQTQYF
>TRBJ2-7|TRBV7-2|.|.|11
TGTGCCAGCAGCTTAGCCACCGAGCAGTACTTC
CASSLATEQYF
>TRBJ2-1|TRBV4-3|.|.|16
TGCGCCAGCAGCCAAGCGGACGGTTGGATGGTTGGTGAGCAGTTCTTC
CASSQADGWMVGEQFF
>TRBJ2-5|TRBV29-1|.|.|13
TGCAGCGTTGTTCGAGGCGGGCAAGAGACCCAGTACTTC
CSVVRGGQETQYF
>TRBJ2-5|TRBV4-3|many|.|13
TGCGCCAGCAGCCAGGGACACGGAGAGACCCAGTACTTC
CASSQGHGETQYF
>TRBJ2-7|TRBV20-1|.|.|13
TGCAGTGCTAGAGATCCGAGCTCCTACGAGCAGTACTTC
CSARDPSSYEQYF
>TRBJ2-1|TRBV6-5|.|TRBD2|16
TGTGCCAGCAGTCGAGGCAGACTAGCGGGAGGGAATGAGCAGTTCTTC
CASSRGRLAGGNEQFF
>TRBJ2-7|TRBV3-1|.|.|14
TGTGCCAGCAGCCCCGGGGACGGAGCCTACGAGCAGTACTTC
CASSPGDGAYEQYF
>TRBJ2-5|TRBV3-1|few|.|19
TGTGCCAGCAGCCAGAGTACAGGGTCAGGAGGGGGCCCACAAGAGACCCAGTACTTC
CASSQSTGSGGGPQETQYF
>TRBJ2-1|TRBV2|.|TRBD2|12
TGTGCCAGCAGGCAACTAGCGGGAGCACAGTTCTTC
CASRQLAGAQFF
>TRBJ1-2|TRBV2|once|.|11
TGTGCCAGCAGCGAGGACGCTGGCTACACCTTC
CASSEDAGYTF
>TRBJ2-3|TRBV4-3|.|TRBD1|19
TGCGCCAGCAGCCAAGGGGACAGTCGATATGCGACTAGCACAGATACGCAGTATTTT
CASSQGDSRYATSTDTQYF
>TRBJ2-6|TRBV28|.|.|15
TGTGCCAACAGTGGCGCGGGGTCTGGGGCCAACGTCCTGACTTTC
CANSGAGSGANVLTF
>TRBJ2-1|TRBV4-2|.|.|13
TGTGCCAGCACGGCAGGTTCTTACAATGAGCAGTTCTTC
CASTAGSYNEQFF
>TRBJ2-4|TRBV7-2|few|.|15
TGTGCCAGCAGCTTAGCCGTCACAGGACGGGACATTCAGTACTTC
CASSLAVTGRDIQYF
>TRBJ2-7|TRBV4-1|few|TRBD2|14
TGCGCCAGCAGCCTAAGCGGGAGGGCGCGGGAGCAGTACTTC
CASSLSGRAREQYF
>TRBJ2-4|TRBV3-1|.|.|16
TGTGCCAGCAGCCAGATGGTTCAGGGAGCCAAAAACATTCAGTACTTC
CASSQMVQGAKNIQYF
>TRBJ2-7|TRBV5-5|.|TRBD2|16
TGTGCCAGCAGCCATCGGACTAGCGGAACTTCCTACGAGCAGTACTTC
CASSHRTSGTSYEQYF
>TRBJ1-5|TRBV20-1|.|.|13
TGCAGTGCCGAGGGTCAGCTAAATCAGCCCCAGCATTTT
CSAEGQLNQPQHF
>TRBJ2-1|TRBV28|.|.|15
TGTGCCAGCAACTGGGGGCAAAGCTCCTACAATGAGCAGTTCTTC
CASNWGQSSYNEQFF